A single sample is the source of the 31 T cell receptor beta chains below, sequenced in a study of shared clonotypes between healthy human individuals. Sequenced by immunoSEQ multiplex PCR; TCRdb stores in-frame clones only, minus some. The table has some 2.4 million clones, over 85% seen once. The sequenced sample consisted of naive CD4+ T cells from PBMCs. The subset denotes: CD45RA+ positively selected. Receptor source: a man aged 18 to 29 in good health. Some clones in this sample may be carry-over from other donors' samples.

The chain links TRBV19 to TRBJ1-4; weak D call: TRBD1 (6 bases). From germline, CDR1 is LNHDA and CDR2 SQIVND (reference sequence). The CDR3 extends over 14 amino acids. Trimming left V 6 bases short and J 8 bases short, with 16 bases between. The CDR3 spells CASRMTGVNEKLFF. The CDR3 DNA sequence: TGTGCCAGTAGAATGACAGGTGTGAACGAAAAACTGTTTTTT.

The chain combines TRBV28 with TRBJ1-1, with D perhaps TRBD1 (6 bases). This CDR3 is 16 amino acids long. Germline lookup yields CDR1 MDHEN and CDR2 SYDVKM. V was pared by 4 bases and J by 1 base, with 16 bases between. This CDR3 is CASSSPAEQGNTEAFF. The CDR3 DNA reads TGTGCCAGCAGTTCCCCAGCTGAACAGGGGAACACTGAAGCTTTCTTT.

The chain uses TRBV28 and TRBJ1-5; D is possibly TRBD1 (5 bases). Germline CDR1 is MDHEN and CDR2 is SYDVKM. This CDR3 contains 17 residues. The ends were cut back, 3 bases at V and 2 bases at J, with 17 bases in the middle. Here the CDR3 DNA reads TGTGCCAGCAGTTTCAGGGTTTGGCCCGGCCGCAATCAGCCCCAGCATTTT. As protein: CASSFRVWPGRNQPQHF.

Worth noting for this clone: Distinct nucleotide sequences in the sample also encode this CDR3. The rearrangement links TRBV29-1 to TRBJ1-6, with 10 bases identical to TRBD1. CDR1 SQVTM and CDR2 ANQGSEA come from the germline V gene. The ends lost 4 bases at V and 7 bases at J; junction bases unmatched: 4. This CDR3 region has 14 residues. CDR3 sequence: CSVVLGQGNSPLHF. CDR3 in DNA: TGCAGCGTTGTATTGGGACAGGGGAATTCACCCCTCCACTTT.

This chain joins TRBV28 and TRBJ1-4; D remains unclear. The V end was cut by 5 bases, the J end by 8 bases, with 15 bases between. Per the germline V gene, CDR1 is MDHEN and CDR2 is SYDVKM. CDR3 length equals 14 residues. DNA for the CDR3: TGTGCCAGCAGTCCTATTGAAGTAGAAGAAAAACTGTTTTTT. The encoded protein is CASSPIEVEEKLFF.

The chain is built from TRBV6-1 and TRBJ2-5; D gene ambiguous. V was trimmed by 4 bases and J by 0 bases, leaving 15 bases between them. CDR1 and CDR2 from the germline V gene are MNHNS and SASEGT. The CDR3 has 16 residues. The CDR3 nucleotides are TGTGCCAGCAGTGTCCTCCCTGCGGCGTACCAAGAGACCCAGTACTTC. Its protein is CASSVLPAAYQETQYF.

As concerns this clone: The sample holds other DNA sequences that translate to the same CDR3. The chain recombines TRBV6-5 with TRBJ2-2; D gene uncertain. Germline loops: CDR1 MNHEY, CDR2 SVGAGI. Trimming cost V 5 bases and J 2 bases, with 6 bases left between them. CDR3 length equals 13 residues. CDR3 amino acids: CASSKRNTGELFF. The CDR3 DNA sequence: TGTGCCAGCAGTAAACGCAACACCGGGGAGCTGTTTTTT.

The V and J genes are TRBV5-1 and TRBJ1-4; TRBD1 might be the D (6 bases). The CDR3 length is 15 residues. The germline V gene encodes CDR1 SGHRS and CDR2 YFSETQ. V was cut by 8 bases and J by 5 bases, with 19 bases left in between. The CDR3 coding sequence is TGCGCCAGGTTTTCTGGAACAGGGAACAATGAAAAACTGTTTTTT. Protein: CARFSGTGNNEKLFF.

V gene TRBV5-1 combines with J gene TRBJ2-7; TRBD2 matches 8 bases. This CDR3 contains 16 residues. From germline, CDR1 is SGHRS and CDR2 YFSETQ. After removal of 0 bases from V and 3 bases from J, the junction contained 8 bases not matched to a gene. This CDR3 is CASSLGHPSGHYEQYF. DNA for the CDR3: TGCGCCAGCAGCTTGGGTCATCCTAGCGGGCACTACGAGCAGTACTTC.

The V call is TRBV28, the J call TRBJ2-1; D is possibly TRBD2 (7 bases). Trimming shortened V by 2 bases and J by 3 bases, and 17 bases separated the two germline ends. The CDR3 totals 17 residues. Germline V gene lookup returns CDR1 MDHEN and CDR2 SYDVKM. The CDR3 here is CASSLRYSGGHYNEQFF. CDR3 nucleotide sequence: TGTGCCAGCAGTTTACGCTATTCGGGGGGCCACTACAATGAGCAGTTCTTC.

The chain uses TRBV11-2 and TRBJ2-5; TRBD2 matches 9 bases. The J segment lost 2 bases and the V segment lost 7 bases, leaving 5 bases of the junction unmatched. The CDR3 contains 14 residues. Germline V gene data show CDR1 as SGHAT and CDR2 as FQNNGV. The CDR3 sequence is CASTRLAAQETQYF. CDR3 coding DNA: TGTGCCAGCACCAGACTAGCGGCTCAAGAGACCCAGTACTTC.

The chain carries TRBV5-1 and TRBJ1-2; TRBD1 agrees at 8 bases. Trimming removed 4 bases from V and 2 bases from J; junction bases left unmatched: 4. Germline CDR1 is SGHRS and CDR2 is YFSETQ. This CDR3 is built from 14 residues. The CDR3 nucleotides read TGCGCCAGCAGCACGGGACAGGTAAACTATGGCTACACCTTC. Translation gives CASSTGQVNYGYTF.

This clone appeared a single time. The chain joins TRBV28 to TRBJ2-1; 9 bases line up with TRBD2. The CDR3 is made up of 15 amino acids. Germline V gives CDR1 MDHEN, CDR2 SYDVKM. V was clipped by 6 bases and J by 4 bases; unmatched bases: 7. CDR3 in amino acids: CASSKTSGYYNEQFF. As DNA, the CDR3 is TGTGCCAGCAGCAAGACTAGCGGTTATTACAATGAGCAGTTCTTC.

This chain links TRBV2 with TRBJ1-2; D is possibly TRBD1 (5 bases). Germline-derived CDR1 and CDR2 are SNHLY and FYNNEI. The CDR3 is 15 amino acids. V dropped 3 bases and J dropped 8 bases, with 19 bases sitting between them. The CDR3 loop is CASSEFGQGVVGYTF. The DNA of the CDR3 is TGTGCCAGCAGTGAGTTTGGACAAGGGGTCGTCGGCTACACCTTC. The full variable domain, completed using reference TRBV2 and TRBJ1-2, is EPEVTQTPSHQVTQMGQEVILRCVPISNHLYFYWYRQILGQKVEFLVSFYNNEISEKSEIFDDQFSVERPDGSNFTLKIRSTKLEDSAMYFCASSEFGQGVVGYTFGSGTRLTVV.

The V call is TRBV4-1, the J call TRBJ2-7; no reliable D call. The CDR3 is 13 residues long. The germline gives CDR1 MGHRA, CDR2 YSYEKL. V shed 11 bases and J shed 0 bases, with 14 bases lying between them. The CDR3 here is CASRQIGSYEQYF. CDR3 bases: TGCGCCTCCCGGCAGATAGGCTCCTACGAGCAGTACTTC.

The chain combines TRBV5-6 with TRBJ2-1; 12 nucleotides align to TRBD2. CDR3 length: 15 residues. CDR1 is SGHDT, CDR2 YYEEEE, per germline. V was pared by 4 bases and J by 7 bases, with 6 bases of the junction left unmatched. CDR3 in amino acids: CASSPTSGSTNEQFF. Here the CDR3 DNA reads TGTGCCAGCAGCCCGACTAGCGGGAGCACAAATGAGCAGTTCTTC. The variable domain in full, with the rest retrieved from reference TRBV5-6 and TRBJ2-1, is DAGVTQSPTHLIKTRGQQVTLRCSPKSGHDTVSWYQQALGQGPQFIFQYYEEEERQRGNFPDRFSGHQFPNYSSELNVNALLLGDSALYLCASSPTSGSTNEQFFGPGTRLTVL.

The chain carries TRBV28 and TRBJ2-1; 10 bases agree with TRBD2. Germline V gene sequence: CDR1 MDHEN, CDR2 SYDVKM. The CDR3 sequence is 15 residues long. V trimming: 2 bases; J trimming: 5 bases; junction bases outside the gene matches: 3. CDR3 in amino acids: CASSLGLAVNNEQFF. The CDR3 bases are TGTGCCAGCAGTTTAGGACTAGCGGTTAACAATGAGCAGTTCTTC.

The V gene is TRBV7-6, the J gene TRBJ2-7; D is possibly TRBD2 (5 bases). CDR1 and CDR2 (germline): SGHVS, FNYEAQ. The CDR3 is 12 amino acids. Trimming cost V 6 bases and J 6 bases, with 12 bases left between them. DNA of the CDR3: TGTGCCAGCAGTCTTAAGGGAGCCGAGCAGTACTTC. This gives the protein CASSLKGAEQYF.

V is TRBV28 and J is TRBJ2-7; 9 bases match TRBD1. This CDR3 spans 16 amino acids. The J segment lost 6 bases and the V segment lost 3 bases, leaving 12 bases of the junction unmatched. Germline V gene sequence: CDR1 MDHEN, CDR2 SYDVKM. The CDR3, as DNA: TGTGCCAGCAGTTTGGGCGGCGGGACAGGGCTGGGCGAGCAGTACTTC. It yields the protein CASSLGGGTGLGEQYF.

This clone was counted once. This CDR3 is CASSQGTGRLNTEAFF. As DNA, the CDR3 is TGTGCCAGCAGCCAGGGGACGGGGCGACTGAACACTGAAGCTTTCTTT. The chain is built from TRBV7-9 and TRBJ1-1; TRBD1 is a possible D gene (6 bases). The CDR3 contains 16 residues. V was shortened by 5 bases and J by 0 bases, with 16 bases between the two germline ends. Per the germline V gene, CDR1 is SEHNR and CDR2 is FQNEAQ (reference sequence).

The CDR3 spells CASSTRGTDSYEQYF. The CDR3 coding sequence is TGTGCCAGCAGTACCCGGGGGACAGATTCCTACGAGCAGTACTTC. The chain combines TRBV27 with TRBJ2-7; TRBD1 might be the D (7 bases). Per the germline V gene, CDR1 is MNHEY and CDR2 is SMNVEV (reference sequence). This CDR3 is built from 15 residues. The germline V and J ends were trimmed by 5 bases and 1 base, with 15 bases remaining between them.

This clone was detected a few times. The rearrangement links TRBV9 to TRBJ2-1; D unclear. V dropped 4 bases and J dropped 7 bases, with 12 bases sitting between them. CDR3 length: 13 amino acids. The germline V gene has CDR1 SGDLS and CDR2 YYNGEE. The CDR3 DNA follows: TGTGCCAGCAGCCTCTCTCAAGCGAATGAGCAGTTCTTC. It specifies CASSLSQANEQFF. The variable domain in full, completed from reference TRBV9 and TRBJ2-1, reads DSGVTQTPKHLITATGQRVTLRCSPRSGDLSVYWYQQSLDQGLQFLIQYYNGEERAKGNILERFSAQQFPDLHSELNLSSLELGDSALYFCASSLSQANEQFFGPGTRLTVL.

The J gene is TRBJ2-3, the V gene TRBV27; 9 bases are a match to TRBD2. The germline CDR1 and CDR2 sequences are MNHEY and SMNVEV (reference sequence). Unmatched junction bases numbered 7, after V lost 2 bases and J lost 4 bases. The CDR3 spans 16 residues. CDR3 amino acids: CASSLNSGRLSDTQYF. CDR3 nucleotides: TGTGCCAGCAGTTTAAATAGCGGGAGACTCTCAGATACGCAGTATTTT.

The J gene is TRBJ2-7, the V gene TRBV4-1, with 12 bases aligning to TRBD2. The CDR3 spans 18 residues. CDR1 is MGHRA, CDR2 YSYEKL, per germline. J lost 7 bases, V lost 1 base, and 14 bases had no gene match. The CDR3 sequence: CASSQGLAGAYREKEQYF. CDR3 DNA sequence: TGCGCCAGCAGCCAAGGACTAGCGGGAGCTTATAGGGAAAAGGAGCAGTACTTC.

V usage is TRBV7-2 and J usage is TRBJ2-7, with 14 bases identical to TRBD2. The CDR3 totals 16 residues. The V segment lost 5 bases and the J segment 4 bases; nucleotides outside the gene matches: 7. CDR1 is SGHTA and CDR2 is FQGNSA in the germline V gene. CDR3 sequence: CASSPGTSGSTYEQYF. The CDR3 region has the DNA TGTGCCAGCAGCCCGGGGACTAGCGGGAGCACTTACGAGCAGTACTTC.

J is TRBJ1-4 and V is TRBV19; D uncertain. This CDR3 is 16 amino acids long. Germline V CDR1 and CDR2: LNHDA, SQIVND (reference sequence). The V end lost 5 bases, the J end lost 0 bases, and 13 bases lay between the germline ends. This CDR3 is CASSEPRSATNEKLFF. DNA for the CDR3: TGTGCCAGTAGTGAACCCCGCAGTGCAACTAATGAAAAACTGTTTTTT.

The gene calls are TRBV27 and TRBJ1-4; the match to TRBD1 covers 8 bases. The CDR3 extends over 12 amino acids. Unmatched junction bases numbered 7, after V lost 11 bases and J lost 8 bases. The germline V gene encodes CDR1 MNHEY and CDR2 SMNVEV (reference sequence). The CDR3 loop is CAERQGNEKLFF. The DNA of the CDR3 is TGTGCCGAACGACAGGGGAACGAAAAACTGTTTTTT.

The CDR3 loop reads CASSFATEAFF. The CDR3 nucleotides are TGTGCCAGCAGCTTTGCCACTGAAGCTTTCTTT. This chain connects TRBV5-8 to TRBJ1-1; D remains unclear. The germline V gene encodes CDR1 SGHTS and CDR2 YDEGEE. The CDR3 contains 11 residues. The V and J ends lost 2 bases and 4 bases respectively, with 3 bases between them. Filled out from reference TRBV5-8 and TRBJ1-1, the complete variable domain reads EAGVTQSPTHLIKTRGQQATLRCSPISGHTSVYWYQQALGLGLQFLLWYDEGEERNRGNFPPRFSGRQFPNYSSELNVNALELEDSALYLCASSFATEAFFGQGTRLTVV.

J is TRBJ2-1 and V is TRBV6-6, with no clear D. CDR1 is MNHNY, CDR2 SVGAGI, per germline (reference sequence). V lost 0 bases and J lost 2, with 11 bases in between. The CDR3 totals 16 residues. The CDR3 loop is CASSYSAGTTYNEQFF. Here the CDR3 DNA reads TGTGCCAGCAGTTACTCGGCAGGAACGACCTACAATGAGCAGTTCTTC.

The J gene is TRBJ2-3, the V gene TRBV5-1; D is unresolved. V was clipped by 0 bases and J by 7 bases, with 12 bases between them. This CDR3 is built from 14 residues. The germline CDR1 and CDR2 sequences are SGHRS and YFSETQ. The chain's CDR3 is CASSLDTGDNTQYF. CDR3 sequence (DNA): TGCGCCAGCAGCTTGGACACCGGAGACAATACGCAGTATTTT.

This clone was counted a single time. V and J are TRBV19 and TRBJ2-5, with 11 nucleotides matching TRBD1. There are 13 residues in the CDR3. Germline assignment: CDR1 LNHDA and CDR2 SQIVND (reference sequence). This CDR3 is CASRDRGEETQYF. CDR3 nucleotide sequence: TGTGCTAGCAGGGACAGGGGGGAGGAGACCCAGTACTTC.